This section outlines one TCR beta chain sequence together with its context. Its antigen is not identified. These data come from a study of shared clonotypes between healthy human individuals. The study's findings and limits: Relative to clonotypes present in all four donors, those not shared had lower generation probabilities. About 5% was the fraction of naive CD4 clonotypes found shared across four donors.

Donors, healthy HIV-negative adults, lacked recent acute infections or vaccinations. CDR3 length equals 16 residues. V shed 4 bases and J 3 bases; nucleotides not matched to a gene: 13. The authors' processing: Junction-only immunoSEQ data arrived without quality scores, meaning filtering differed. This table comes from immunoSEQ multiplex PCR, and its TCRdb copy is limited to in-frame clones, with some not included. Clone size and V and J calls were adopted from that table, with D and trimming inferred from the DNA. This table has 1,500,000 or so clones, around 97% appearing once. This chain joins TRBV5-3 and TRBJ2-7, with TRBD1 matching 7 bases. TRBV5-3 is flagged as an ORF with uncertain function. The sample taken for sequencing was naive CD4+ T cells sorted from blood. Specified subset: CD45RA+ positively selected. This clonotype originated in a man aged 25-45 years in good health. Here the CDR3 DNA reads TGTGCCAGAAGCCCCCCCGCGACAGGGCCGGTCTACGAGCAGTACTTC. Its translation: CARSPPATGPVYEQYF.